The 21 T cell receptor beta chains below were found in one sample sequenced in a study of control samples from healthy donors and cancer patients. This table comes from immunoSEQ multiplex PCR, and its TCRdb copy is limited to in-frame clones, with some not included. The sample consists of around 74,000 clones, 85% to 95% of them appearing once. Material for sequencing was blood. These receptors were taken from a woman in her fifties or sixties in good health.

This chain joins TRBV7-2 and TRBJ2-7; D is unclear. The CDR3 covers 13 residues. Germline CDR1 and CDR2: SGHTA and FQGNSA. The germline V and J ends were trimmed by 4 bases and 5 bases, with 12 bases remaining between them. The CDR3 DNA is TGTGCCAGCAGCTCAAACCCCTTTGACGAGCAGTACTTC. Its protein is CASSSNPFDEQYF.

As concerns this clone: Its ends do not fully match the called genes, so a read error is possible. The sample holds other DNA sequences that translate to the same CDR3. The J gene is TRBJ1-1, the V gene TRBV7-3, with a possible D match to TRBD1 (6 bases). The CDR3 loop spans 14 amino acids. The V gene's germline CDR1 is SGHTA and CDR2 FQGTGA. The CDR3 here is CASSSGHQNTEAFF. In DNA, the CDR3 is TGTGCTAGCAGCTCGGGACACCAGAACACTGAAGCTTTCTTT.

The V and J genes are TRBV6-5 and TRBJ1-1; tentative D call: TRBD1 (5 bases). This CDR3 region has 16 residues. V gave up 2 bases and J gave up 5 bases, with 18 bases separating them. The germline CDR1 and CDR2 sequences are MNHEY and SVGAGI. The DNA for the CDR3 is TGTGCCAGCAGTTACCTTCCGGGGCGGGGGGGAACTGAAGCTTTCTTT. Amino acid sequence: CASSYLPGRGGTEAFF.

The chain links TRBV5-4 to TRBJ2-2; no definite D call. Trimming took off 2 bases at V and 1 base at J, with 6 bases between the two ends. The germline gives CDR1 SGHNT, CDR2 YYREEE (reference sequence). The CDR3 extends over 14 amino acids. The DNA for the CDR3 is TGTGCCAGCAGCTTTTCAGGGAACACCGGGGAGCTGTTTTTT. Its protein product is CASSFSGNTGELFF.

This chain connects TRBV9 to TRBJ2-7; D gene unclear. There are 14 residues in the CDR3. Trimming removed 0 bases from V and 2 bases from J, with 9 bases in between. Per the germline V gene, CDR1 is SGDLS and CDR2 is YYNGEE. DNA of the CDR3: TGTGCCAGCAGCGTAGGACCGGAACCCTACGAGCAGTACTTC. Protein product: CASSVGPEPYEQYF.

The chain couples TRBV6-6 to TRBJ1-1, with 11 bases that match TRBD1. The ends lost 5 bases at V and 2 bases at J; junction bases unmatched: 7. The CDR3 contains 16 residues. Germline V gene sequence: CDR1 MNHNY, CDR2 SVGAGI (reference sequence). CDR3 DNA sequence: TGTGCCAGCAGTAGAAGGACAGGGGGCGTCAACACTGAAGCTTTCTTT. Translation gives CASSRRTGGVNTEAFF.

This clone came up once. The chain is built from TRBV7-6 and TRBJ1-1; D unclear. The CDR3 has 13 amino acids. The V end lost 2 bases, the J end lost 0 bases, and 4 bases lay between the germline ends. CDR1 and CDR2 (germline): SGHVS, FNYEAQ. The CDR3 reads CASSLQMNTEAFF. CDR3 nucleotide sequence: TGTGCCAGCAGCTTACAGATGAACACTGAAGCTTTCTTT.

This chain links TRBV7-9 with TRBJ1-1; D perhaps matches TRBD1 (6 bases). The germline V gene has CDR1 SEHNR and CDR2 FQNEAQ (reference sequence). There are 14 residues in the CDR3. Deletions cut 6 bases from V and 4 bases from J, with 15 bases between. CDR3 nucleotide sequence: TGTGCCAGCAGTCTCAGACAGGAGGGCACTGAAGCTTTCTTT. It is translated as CASSLRQEGTEAFF.

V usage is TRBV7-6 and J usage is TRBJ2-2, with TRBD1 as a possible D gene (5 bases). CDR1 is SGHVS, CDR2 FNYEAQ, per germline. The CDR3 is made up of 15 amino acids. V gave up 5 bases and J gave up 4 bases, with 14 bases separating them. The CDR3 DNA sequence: TGTGCCAGCAGCCAGGGCCCAACCTTCACCGGGGAGCTGTTTTTT. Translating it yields CASSQGPTFTGELFF.

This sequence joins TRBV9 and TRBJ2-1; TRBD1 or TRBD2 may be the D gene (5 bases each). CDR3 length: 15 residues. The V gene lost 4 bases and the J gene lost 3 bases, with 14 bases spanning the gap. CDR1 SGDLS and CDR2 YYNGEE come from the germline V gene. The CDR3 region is CASSLSPGLYNEQFF. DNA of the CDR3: TGTGCCAGCAGCCTCAGCCCGGGGCTCTACAATGAGCAGTTCTTC.

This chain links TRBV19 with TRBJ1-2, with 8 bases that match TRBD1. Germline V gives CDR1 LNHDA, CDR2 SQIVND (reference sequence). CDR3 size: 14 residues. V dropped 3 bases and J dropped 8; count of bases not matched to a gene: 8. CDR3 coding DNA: TGTGCCAGTAGTATGGGGGACAGGACAAGCGGCTACACCTTC. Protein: CASSMGDRTSGYTF.

The CDR3 reads CASSREGSGGYEQYF. The CDR3 DNA reads as TGTGCCAGCAGCAGAGAAGGCAGCGGTGGCTACGAGCAGTACTTC. The V gene is TRBV11-3, the J gene TRBJ2-7; possible D gene TRBD2, 5 bases. V was cut by 5 bases and J by 3 bases, with 17 bases left in between. Germline V CDR1 and CDR2: SGHNT, YENEEA. This CDR3 has 15 residues.

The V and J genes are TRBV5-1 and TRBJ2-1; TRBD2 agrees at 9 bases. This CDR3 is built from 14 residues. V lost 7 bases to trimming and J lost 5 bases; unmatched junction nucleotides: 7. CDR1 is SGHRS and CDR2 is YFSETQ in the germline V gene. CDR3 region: CASRLAGDNNEQFF. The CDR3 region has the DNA TGCGCCAGCCGATTAGCGGGAGACAACAATGAGCAGTTCTTC.

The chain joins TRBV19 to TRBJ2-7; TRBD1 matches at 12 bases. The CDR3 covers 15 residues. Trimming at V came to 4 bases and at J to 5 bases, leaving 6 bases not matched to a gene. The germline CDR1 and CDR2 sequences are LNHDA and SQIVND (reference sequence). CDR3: CASSKNRDRGHEQYF. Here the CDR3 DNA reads TGTGCCAGTAGTAAAAACCGGGACAGGGGGCACGAGCAGTACTTC.

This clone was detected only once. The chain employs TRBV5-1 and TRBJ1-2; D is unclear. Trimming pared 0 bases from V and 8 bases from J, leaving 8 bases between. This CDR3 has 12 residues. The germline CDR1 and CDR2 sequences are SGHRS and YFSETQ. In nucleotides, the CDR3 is TGCGCCAGCAGCTTGGAGGGTGGAGGCTACACCTTC. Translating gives CASSLEGGGYTF.

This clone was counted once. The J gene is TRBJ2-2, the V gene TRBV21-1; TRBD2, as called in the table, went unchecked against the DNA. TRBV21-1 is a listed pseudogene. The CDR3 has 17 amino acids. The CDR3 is CASSPGRLAGHTGELFF. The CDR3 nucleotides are TGTGCCAGCAGCCCAGGGAGACTAGCGGGACACACCGGGGAGCTGTTTTTT.

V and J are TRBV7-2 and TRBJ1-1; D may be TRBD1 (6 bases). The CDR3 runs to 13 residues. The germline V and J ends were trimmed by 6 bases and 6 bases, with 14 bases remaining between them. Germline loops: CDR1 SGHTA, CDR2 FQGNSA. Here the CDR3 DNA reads TGTGCCAGCAGTTACAGGGTAGGCGCTGAAGCTTTCTTT. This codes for CASSYRVGAEAFF.

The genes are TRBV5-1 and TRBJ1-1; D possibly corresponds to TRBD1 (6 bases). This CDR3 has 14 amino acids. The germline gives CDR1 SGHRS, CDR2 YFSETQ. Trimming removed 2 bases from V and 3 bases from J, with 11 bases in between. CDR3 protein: CASSLQGVDTEAFF. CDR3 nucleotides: TGCGCCAGCAGCTTACAGGGAGTGGACACTGAAGCTTTCTTT.

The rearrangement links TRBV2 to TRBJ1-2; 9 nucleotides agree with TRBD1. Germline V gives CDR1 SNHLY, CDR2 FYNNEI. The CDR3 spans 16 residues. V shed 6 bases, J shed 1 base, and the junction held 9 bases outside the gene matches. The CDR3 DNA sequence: TGTGCCAGCAGGGGGACAGGGCTTGCCAATAACTATGGCTACACCTTC. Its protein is CASRGTGLANNYGYTF.

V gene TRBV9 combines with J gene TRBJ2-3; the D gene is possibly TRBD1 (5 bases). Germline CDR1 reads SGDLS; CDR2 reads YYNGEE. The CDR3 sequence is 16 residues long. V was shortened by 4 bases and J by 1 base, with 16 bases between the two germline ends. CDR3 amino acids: CASSPSRGTRTDTQYF. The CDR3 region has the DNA TGTGCCAGCAGCCCAAGTAGGGGCACGCGCACAGATACGCAGTATTTT. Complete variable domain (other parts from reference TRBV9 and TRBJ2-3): DSGVTQTPKHLITATGQRVTLRCSPRSGDLSVYWYQQSLDQGLQFLIQYYNGEERAKGNILERFSAQQFPDLHSELNLSSLELGDSALYFCASSPSRGTRTDTQYFGPGTRLTVL.

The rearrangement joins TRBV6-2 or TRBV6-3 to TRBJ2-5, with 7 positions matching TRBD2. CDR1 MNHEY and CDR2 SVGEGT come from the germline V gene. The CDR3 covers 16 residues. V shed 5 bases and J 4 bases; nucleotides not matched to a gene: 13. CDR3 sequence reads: CASSPGDYRVAETQYF. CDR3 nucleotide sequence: TGTGCCAGCAGTCCCGGGGACTATAGGGTAGCAGAGACCCAGTACTTC.